These T cell receptor beta chains were read from a single sample in a study of T cells in Graves' hyperthyroidism and ophthalmopathy. TCRdb used MiXCR to reprocess the multiplex PCR reads, holding one entry per CDR3 protein. The sample contains roughly 350,000 distinct CDR3 sequences, roughly 15% of which appear only once. The sequenced material came from blood. All receptors derive from a woman in her thirties with Graves' ophthalmopathy. Each CDR3 is given with its conserved first and last residue. D genes are given only for firm matches. Not every row has a clone size; where given, it reads once, few, many or a size class.

d_gene: NA; abundance: many; v_gene: TRBV20-1; j_gene: TRBJ1-5; CDR3aa: CSANPTGSNQPQHF; CDR3nt: TGCAGTGCCAATCCCACGGGTAGCAATCAGCCCCAGCATTTT
d_gene: TRBD1; abundance: many; v_gene: TRBV28; j_gene: TRBJ2-1; CDR3aa: CASSLWGQGSNEQFF; CDR3nt: TGTGCCAGCAGTTTATGGGGACAGGGCTCTAATGAGCAGTTCTTC
d_gene: TRBD1; abundance: many; v_gene: TRBV28; j_gene: TRBJ2-2; CDR3aa: CASSRQGSGGELFF; CDR3nt: TGTGCCAGCAGTCGACAGGGGTCGGGCGGGGAGCTGTTTTTT
d_gene: TRBD2; abundance: many; v_gene: TRBV30; j_gene: TRBJ2-5; CDR3aa: CAWSLAGGAEETQYF; CDR3nt: TGTGCCTGGAGTTTAGCGGGGGGGGCCGAGGAGACCCAGTACTTC
d_gene: NA; abundance: NA; v_gene: TRBV12-5; j_gene: TRBJ2-5; CDR3aa: CASALSGGRQTQYF; CDR3nt: TGTGCTAGTGCCCTATCCGGGGGCAGACAAACCCAGTACTTC
d_gene: TRBD1; abundance: many; v_gene: TRBV28; j_gene: TRBJ2-5; CDR3aa: CASSRTGTKETQYF; CDR3nt: TGTGCCAGCAGTCGGACAGGGACGAAAGAGACCCAGTACTTC
d_gene: TRBD2; abundance: many; v_gene: TRBV3-1; j_gene: TRBJ2-7; CDR3aa: CASSQDRSGGGEQYF; CDR3nt: TGTGCCAGCAGCCAAGATAGGAGCGGGGGCGGCGAGCAGTACTTC
d_gene: TRBD1; abundance: many; v_gene: TRBV29-1; j_gene: TRBJ2-5; CDR3aa: CSVGQGSETQYF; CDR3nt: TGCAGCGTCGGACAGGGAAGCGAGACCCAGTACTTC
d_gene: NA; abundance: many; v_gene: TRBV27; j_gene: TRBJ2-7; CDR3aa: CASSPAVAASEQYF; CDR3nt: TGTGCCAGCAGCCCCGCAGTTGCGGCGAGTGAGCAGTACTTC
d_gene: NA; abundance: NA; v_gene: TRBV6-9; j_gene: TRBJ1-1; CDR3aa: CASSYGRDTEAFF; CDR3nt: TGTGCCAGCAGTTACGGGAGGGACACTGAAGCTTTCTTT
d_gene: NA; abundance: many; v_gene: TRBV18; j_gene: TRBJ1-3; CDR3aa: CASSPLLGASGGNTIYF; CDR3nt: TGTGCCAGCTCACCCCTCCTTGGGGCATCGGGTGGAAACACCATATATTTT
d_gene: NA; abundance: many; v_gene: TRBV24-1; j_gene: TRBJ2-2; CDR3aa: CATSNPGSTGELFF; CDR3nt: TGTGCCACCAGTAATCCCGGAAGCACCGGGGAGCTGTTTTTT
d_gene: TRBD1; abundance: few; v_gene: TRBV14; j_gene: TRBJ2-5; CDR3aa: CASSIPGTGMQETQYF; CDR3nt: TGTGCCAGCAGCATTCCCGGGACAGGGATGCAAGAGACCCAGTACTTC
d_gene: TRBD1; abundance: many; v_gene: TRBV7-2; j_gene: TRBJ2-7; CDR3aa: CASSLAVSWGQTYEQYF; CDR3nt: TGTGCCAGCAGCTTAGCGGTTTCCTGGGGACAGACCTACGAGCAGTACTTC
d_gene: TRBD1; abundance: many; v_gene: TRBV6-1; j_gene: TRBJ2-5; CDR3aa: CASKNRGQETQYF; CDR3nt: TGTGCCAGCAAGAACAGGGGGCAAGAGACCCAGTACTTC
d_gene: TRBD1; abundance: NA; v_gene: TRBV10-1; j_gene: TRBJ2-7; CDR3aa: CASSETDRLEQYF; CDR3nt: TGCGCCAGCAGTGAGACGGACAGGCTGGAGCAGTACTTC